Listed below are T cell receptor beta chains from one sample, sequenced in a study of post-analysis software for immune sequencing data. TCRdb used MiXCR to reprocess the PCR reads, holding one entry per CDR3 protein. Of about 190,000 distinct CDR3 sequences in the sample, approximately 30% were seen once. Sequenced: blood. The source is a girl aged 2 to 17 with multiple sclerosis. Both conserved end residues are part of each CDR3. D genes are given only for firm matches. The size field is filled for only some rows; it gives once, few, many or a size class.

TRBJ2-7 | . | TRBV12-3/TRBV12-4 | TRBD2 | CASSGGVSGRARYEQYF | TGTGCCAGCAGTGGGGGTGTTAGCGGGAGGGCCAGGTACGAGCAGTACTTC
TRBJ2-1 | many | TRBV7-2 | TRBD2 | CASSPGLPYNEQFF | TGTGCCAGCAGCCCGGGACTACCCTACAATGAGCAGTTCTTC
TRBJ2-5 | many | TRBV20-1 | TRBD1 | CSAPTGVQETQYF | TGCAGTGCCCCGACAGGGGTTCAAGAGACCCAGTACTTC
TRBJ2-5 | . | TRBV10-2 | . | CANSERGSYQETQYF | TGCGCCAACAGTGAACGCGGCTCGTACCAAGAGACCCAGTACTTC
TRBJ2-1 | many | TRBV11-2 | TRBD2 | CASRGTSVYNEQFF | TGTGCCAGCCGTGGGACTAGCGTCTACAATGAGCAGTTCTTC
TRBJ1-1 | . | TRBV7-9 | . | CATQTGGEGLEAFF | TGTGCCACTCAAACCGGAGGAGAGGGGCTTGAAGCTTTCTTT
TRBJ1-3 | . | TRBV18 | TRBD1 | CASSPPGQGAGNTIYF | TGTGCCAGCTCACCACCGGGACAGGGGGCCGGAAACACCATATATTTT
TRBJ2-3 | many | TRBV20-1 | TRBD2 | CSARDQGSGRPDTQYF | TGCAGTGCTAGAGATCAAGGTAGCGGGCGACCAGATACGCAGTATTTT
TRBJ2-7 | few | TRBV15 | . | CATSSPRLGGGTQYF | TGTGCCACCAGCAGCCCTCGGTTGGGTGGGGGAACCCAGTACTTC
TRBJ1-1 | once | TRBV20-1 | . | CSAKRTDLNTEAFF | TGCAGTGCTAAAAGGACAGACCTGAACACTGAAGCTTTCTTT
TRBJ2-1 | many | TRBV12-3/TRBV12-4 | TRBD2 | CASSLQLAGGDNEQFF | TGTGCCAGCAGTCTCCAACTAGCGGGGGGGGACAATGAGCAGTTCTTC
TRBJ2-5 | . | TRBV20-1 | . | CSAREERLRYEQYF | TGCAGTGCTAGAGAAGAGCGGTTAAGGTATGAGCAGTACTTC
TRBJ2-7 | many | TRBV6-5 | TRBD2 | CASSYSSLAGLVYEQYF | TGTGCCAGCAGTTACTCTAGCCTAGCGGGGCTAGTCTACGAGCAGTACTTC
TRBJ1-2 | few | TRBV5-1 | . | CASSDTSSVVGGYTF | TGCGCCAGCAGCGACACGAGTAGTGTCGTGGGTGGCTACACCTTC
TRBJ2-7 | many | TRBV5-1 | TRBD2 | CASSPRTSGSSTYEQYF | TGCGCCAGCAGCCCTAGGACTAGCGGGAGTAGCACCTACGAGCAGTACTTC
TRBJ2-3 | many | TRBV5-5 | . | CASSLGGVDTQYF | TGTGCCAGCAGCTTGGGAGGGGTGGATACGCAGTATTTT
TRBJ2-5 | many | TRBV6-6 | . | CASSYGSRQETQYF | TGTGCCAGCAGTTATGGCAGTAGACAAGAGACCCAGTACTTC
TRBJ1-1 | . | TRBV5-1 | . | CASSYRQGTEAFF | TGCGCCAGCAGCTACAGGCAGGGCACTGAAGCTTTCTTT
TRBJ1-1 | . | TRBV2 | . | CASSLMNTEAFF | TGTGCCAGCAGCTTAATGAACACTGAAGCTTTCTTT
TRBJ2-3 | . | TRBV20-1 | . | CSARMGRGSPDTQYF | TGCAGTGCTAGAATGGGGAGGGGGAGCCCAGATACGCAGTATTTT
TRBJ2-7 | many | TRBV28 | . | CASSLSGVNEQYF | TGTGCCAGCAGTTTATCGGGGGTAAACGAGCAGTACTTC
TRBJ2-1 | few | TRBV28 | TRBD1 | CASRLGQGINSYNEQFF | TGTGCCAGCAGGTTAGGACAGGGGATAAACTCCTACAATGAGCAGTTCTTC
TRBJ1-2 | few | TRBV12-3/TRBV12-4 | . | CASSGSNYGYTF | TGTGCCAGCAGCGGATCTAACTATGGCTACACCTTC
TRBJ2-2 | . | TRBV29-1 | TRBD1 | CSVEFRDRGFTGELFF | TGCAGCGTTGAATTTCGGGACAGGGGCTTCACCGGGGAGCTGTTTTTT
TRBJ2-7 | . | TRBV29-1 | TRBD1 | CSVGQGTQYF | TGCAGCGTGGGACAGGGAACCCAGTACTTC
TRBJ2-2 | few | TRBV20-1 | TRBD1 | CSARDSAGQGWNTGELFF | TGCAGTGCTAGAGATTCCGCGGGACAGGGCTGGAACACCGGGGAGCTGTTTTTT
TRBJ2-3 | . | TRBV5-1 | . | CASNLLAGSTDTQYF | TGCGCCAGCAACTTGCTTGCGGGGAGCACAGATACGCAGTATTTT
TRBJ2-7 | many | TRBV28 | . | CASSLSSDIFNEQYF | TGTGCCAGCAGTCTTTCTAGCGACATTTTTAACGAGCAGTACTTC
TRBJ1-6 | many | TRBV12-3/TRBV12-4 | . | CASSGQLGGSPLHF | TGTGCCAGCAGTGGTCAGCTCGGGGGTTCACCCCTCCACTTT
TRBJ2-5 | . | TRBV20-1 | TRBD2 | CSAKNPSAGGDTQYF | TGCAGTGCCAAAAATCCCTCAGCGGGGGGAGATACCCAGTACTTC
TRBJ2-5 | . | TRBV29-1 | . | CSVDRSQETQYF | TGCAGCGTCGACAGGAGTCAAGAGACCCAGTACTTC
TRBJ2-7 | many | TRBV20-1 | TRBD2 | CSAKETSGRATYEQYF | TGCAGTGCTAAAGAGACTAGCGGGAGGGCCACGTACGAGCAGTACTTC
TRBJ2-7 | many | TRBV20-1 | . | CSARQVEYEQYF | TGCAGTGCTAGACAGGTTGAGTACGAGCAGTACTTC
TRBJ2-3 | many | TRBV4-1 | . | CASSQPTRGDTQYF | TGCGCCAGCAGCCAACCAACCAGGGGAGATACGCAGTATTTT
TRBJ1-1 | . | TRBV28 | TRBD1 | CASANQDRENTEAFF | TGTGCCAGCGCAAACCAGGACAGGGAGAACACTGAAGCTTTCTTT
TRBJ2-7 | many | TRBV29-1 | TRBD2 | CSPSPGGFGCEQYF | TGCAGCCCCTCCCCGGGGGGGTTTGGGTGCGAGCAGTACTTC
TRBJ1-4 | few | TRBV29-1 | TRBD1 | CSVSETGASNEKLFF | TGCAGCGTTTCCGAGACAGGGGCCTCTAATGAAAAACTGTTTTTT
TRBJ1-1 | once | TRBV20-1 | . | CSARSQTVMNTEAFF | TGCAGTGCTAGATCCCAGACTGTGATGAACACTGAAGCTTTCTTT
TRBJ1-1 | few | TRBV3-1 | . | CASSRRGEAFF | TGTGCCAGCAGCCGACGGGGAGAAGCTTTCTTT
TRBJ2-7 | . | TRBV4-1 | TRBD1 | CASSQLPGQGSYEQYF | TGCGCCAGCAGCCAACTACCGGGACAGGGGTCCTACGAGCAGTACTTC
TRBJ2-1 | . | TRBV11-2 | . | CASSLGAGPSSYNEQFF | TGTGCCAGCAGCTTAGGGGCAGGGCCGAGCTCCTACAATGAGCAGTTCTTC
TRBJ2-5 | many | TRBV7-9 | . | CASSLVGGETQYF | TGTGCCAGCAGCTTGGTAGGAGGAGAGACCCAGTACTTC
TRBJ2-7 | many | TRBV12-5 | . | CASGTGKDEQYF | TGTGCTAGTGGGACAGGCAAGGACGAGCAGTACTTC
TRBJ2-5 | many | TRBV7-9 | . | CASSLRGAGETQYF | TGTGCCAGCAGCTTGAGGGGGGCTGGAGAGACCCAGTACTTC
TRBJ1-2 | . | TRBV6-1 | . | CASSDLSRTDGCTF | TGTGCCAGCAGTGACCTCTCCAGGACCGATGGCTGCACCTTC
TRBJ2-3 | once | TRBV12-3/TRBV12-4 | . | CASSLGSGADTQYF | TGTGCCAGCAGTTTAGGGTCAGGAGCAGATACGCAATATTTT
TRBJ1-1 | . | TRBV3-1 | . | CASSQRLNTEAFF | TGTGCCAGCAGCCAGAGGTTGAACACTGAAGCTTTCTTT
TRBJ2-5 | many | TRBV4-1 | TRBD1 | CASSQDEVGTGSQETQYF | TGCGCCAGCAGCCAAGATGAAGTCGGGACAGGGTCACAAGAGACCCAGTACTTC
TRBJ1-6 | . | TRBV5-1 | . | CASSEGQDYSPLHF | TGCGCCAGCAGCGAGGGGCAGGATTATTCACCCCTCCACTTT
TRBJ2-1 | . | TRBV11-2 | . | CASSTGPGNEQFF | TGTGCCAGCAGCACGGGACCCGGTAATGAGCAGTTCTTC
TRBJ1-5 | many | TRBV20-1 | TRBD1 | CSASRDRVKRNQPQHF | TGCAGTGCTTCCAGGGACAGGGTAAAGCGCAATCAGCCCCAGCATTTT
TRBJ2-1 | . | TRBV3-1 | . | CASSAIGSRRANEQFF | TGTGCCAGCAGCGCCATAGGTAGCAGGAGGGCGAATGAGCAGTTCTTC
TRBJ2-1 | . | TRBV20-1 | . | CGGGGEQFF | TGCGGGGGGGGCGGTGAGCAGTTCTTC
TRBJ2-1 | . | TRBV20-1 | TRBD2 | CSASSPSGSWYEQFF | TGCAGTGCTAGTAGTCCTAGCGGGAGTTGGTATGAGCAGTTCTTC
TRBJ2-5 | many | TRBV7-2 | TRBD2 | CASSLAWLAGGQETQYF | TGTGCCAGCAGCTTAGCGTGGCTAGCGGGAGGACAAGAGACCCAGTACTTC
TRBJ1-1 | . | TRBV20-1 | . | CSASKDMNTEAFF | TGCAGTGCTAGTAAGGACATGAACACTGAAGCTTTCTTT
TRBJ1-1 | . | TRBV28 | TRBD1 | CASTPRDRANTEAFF | TGTGCCAGCACCCCTCGGGACAGGGCGAACACTGAAGCTTTCTTT
TRBJ2-7 | many | TRBV6-2/TRBV6-3 | . | CASSYGRTYEQYF | TGTGCCAGCAGTTACGGGCGGACCTACGAGCAGTACTTC
TRBJ1-5 | . | TRBV28 | TRBD1 | CASRTGTASNQPQHF | TGTGCCAGCAGAACCGGGACAGCTAGCAATCAGCCCCAGCATTTT
TRBJ1-2 | few | TRBV20-1 | . | CSASLIDNYGYTF | TGCAGTGCTTCCCTGATAGACAACTATGGCTACACCTTC